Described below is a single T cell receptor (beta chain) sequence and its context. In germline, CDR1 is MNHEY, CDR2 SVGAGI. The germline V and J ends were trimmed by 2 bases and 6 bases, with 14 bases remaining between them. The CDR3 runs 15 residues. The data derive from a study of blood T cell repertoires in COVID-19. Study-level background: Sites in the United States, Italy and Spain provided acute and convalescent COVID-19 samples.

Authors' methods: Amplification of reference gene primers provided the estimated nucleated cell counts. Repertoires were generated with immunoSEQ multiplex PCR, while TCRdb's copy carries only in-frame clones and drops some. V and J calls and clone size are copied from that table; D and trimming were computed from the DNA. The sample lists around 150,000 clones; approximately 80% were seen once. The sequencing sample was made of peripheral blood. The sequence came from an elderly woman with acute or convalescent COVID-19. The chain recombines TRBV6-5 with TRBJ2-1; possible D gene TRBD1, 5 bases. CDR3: CASSYGSGIGNEQFF. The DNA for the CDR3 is TGTGCCAGCAGTTACGGATCAGGGATTGGCAATGAGCAGTTCTTC.